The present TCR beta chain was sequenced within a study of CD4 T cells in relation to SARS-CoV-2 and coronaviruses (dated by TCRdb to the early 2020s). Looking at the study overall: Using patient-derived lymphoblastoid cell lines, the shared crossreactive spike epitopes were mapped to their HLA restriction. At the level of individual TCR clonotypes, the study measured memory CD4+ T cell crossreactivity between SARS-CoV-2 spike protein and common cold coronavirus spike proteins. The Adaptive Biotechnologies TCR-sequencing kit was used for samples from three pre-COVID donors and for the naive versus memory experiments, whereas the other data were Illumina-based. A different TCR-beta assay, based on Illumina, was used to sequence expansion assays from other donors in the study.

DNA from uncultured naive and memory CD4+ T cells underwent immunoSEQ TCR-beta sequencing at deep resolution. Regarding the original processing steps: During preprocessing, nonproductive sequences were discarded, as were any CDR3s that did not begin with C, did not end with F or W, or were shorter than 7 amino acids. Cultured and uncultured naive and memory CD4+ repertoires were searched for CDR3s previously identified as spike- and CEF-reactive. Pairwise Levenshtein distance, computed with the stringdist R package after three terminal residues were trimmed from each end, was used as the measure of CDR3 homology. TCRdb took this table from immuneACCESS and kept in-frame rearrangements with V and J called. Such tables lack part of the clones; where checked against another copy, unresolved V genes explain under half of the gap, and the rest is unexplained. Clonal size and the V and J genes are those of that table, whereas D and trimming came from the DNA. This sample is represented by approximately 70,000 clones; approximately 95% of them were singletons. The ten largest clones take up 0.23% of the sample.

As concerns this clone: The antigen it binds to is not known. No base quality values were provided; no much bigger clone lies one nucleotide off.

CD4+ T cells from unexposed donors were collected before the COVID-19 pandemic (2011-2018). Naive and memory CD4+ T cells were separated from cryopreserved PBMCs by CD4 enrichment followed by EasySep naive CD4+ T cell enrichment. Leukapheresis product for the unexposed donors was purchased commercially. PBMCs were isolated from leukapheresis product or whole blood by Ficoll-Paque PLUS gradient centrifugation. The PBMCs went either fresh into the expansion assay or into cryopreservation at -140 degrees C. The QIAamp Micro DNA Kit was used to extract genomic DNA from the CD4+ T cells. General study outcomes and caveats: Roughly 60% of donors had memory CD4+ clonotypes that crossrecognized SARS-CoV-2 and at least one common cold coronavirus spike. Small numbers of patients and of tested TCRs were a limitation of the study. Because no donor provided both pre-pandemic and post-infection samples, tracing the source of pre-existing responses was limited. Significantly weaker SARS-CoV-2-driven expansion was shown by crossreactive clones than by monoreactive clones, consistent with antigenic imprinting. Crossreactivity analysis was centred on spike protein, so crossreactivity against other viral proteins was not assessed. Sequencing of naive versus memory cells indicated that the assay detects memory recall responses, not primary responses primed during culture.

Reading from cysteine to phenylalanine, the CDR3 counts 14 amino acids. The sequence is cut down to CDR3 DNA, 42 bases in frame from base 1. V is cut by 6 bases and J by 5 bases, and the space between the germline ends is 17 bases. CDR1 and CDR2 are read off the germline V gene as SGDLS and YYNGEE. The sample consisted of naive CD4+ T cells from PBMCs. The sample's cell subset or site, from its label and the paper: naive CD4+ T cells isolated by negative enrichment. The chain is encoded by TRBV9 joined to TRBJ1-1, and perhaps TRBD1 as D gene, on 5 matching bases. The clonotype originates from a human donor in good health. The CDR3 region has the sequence CASTPSGGWTEAFF. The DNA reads TGTGCCAGCACTCCTTCCGGGGGTTGGACTGAAGCTTTCTTT.